These T cell receptor beta chains were read from a single sample in a study of blood T cell repertoires in COVID-19. Sequenced by immunoSEQ multiplex PCR; TCRdb stores in-frame clones only, minus some. The sample has 150,000 to 200,000 clones; 80% to 90% are singletons. Sequencing used PBMCs or T cells enriched from blood (not recorded which). The receptor source for this set is a young woman who had recovered from COVID-19. CDR3s include the opening cysteine and the closing phenylalanine or tryptophan. A D gene is named only where the DNA matches it firmly. Clone sizes are given selectively: once, few, many, or a class where the clone is expanded.

-,TRBJ2-1,TRBV2,-,TGTGCCAGCCTGAGGCGAGACGTTAACAATGAGCAGTTCTTC,CASLRRDVNNEQFF
-,TRBJ1-5,TRBV27,-,TGTGCCAGCAGTTTATCGGCTTTCAATCAGCCCCAGCATTTT,CASSLSAFNQPQHF
TRBD1,TRBJ2-1,TRBV6-2/TRBV6-3,-,TGTGCCAGCACCCCACTTGACGGGACAGTTTACAATGAGCAGTTCTTC,CASTPLDGTVYNEQFF
-,TRBJ1-5,TRBV12-3/TRBV12-4,-,TGTGCCAGCAGTTTGTCAGGCAATCAGCCCCAGCATTTT,CASSLSGNQPQHF
-,TRBJ1-5,TRBV5-6,-,TGTGCCAGCAGCTTGGGACAGACTCTCAATCAGCCCCAGCATTTT,CASSLGQTLNQPQHF
TRBD2,TRBJ2-7,TRBV11-2,-,TGTGCCAGCAGCCAGCGGGGGGCCCACCACTACGAGCAGTACTTC,CASSQRGAHHYEQYF
TRBD2,TRBJ2-3,TRBV5-6,-,TGTGCCAGCAGCTTTGCCCCCAGACTAGCGGATACGCAGTATTTT,CASSFAPRLADTQYF
-,TRBJ1-2,TRBV5-6,-,TGTGCCAGCAGCTCCCTCGACAGCCTCTATGGCTACACCTTC,CASSSLDSLYGYTF
-,TRBJ1-5,TRBV7-2,-,TGTGCCAGCAGCTTGGTAGGGGGGGCTGGAGGTCAGCCCCAGCATTTT,CASSLVGGAGGQPQHF
-,TRBJ1-2,TRBV7-9,-,TGTGCCAGCGCCGGACAGATTATCTATGGCTACACCTTC,CASAGQIIYGYTF
-,TRBJ2-7,TRBV5-6,-,TGTGCCAGCAGCCGGGACTCCTTGGAGCAGTACTTC,CASSRDSLEQYF
TRBD2,TRBJ2-2,TRBV5-5,once,TGTGCCAGCAGGATAGGACTAGCGGGAGTGTGGGACACCGGGGAGCTGTTTTTT,CASRIGLAGVWDTGELFF
TRBD1,TRBJ1-2,TRBV28,-,TGTGCCAGCAGTCCAGCAGGTTTTGGACAGGGGGACTATGGCTACACCTTC,CASSPAGFGQGDYGYTF